The T cell receptor (beta chain) under discussion was sequenced for a study of blood T cell repertoires in COVID-19. Study information: Samples taken during acute and convalescent COVID-19 were collected in the United States, Italy and Spain. PBMCs, B-cell-depleted T cells, or T cells provided the cDNA or gDNA that made up the material.

CDR1 and CDR2 from the germline V gene are MGHDK and SYGVNS. Trimming pared 6 bases from V and 6 bases from J, leaving 12 bases between. The CDR3 is made up of 13 amino acids. Authors' analysis steps: Nucleated cell counts were estimated from reference gene primer amplification. The protocol was immunoSEQ multiplex PCR, while the TCRdb copy is restricted to in-frame clones and leaves out a portion. That table is the source of V, J and clone size, and D and trimming were worked out from the DNA. The table shows 300,000 to 450,000 clones, with around nine tenths occurring only once. The TCR originated in a human donor in a cohort sampled during active COVID-19. Input material: peripheral blood. The gene calls are TRBV25-1 and TRBJ1-5, with D unclear. CDR3 sequence (DNA): TGTGCCAGCAGCGATACAAGTGGTCAGCCCCAGCATTTT. This codes for CASSDTSGQPQHF.